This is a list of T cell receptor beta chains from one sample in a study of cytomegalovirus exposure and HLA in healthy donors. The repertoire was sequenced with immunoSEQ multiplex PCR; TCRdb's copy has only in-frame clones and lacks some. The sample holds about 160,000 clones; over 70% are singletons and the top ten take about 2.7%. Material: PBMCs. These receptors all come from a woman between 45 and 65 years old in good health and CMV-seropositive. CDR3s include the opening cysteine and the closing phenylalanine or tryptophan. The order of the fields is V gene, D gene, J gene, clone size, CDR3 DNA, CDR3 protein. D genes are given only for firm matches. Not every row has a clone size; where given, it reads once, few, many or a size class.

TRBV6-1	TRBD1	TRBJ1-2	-	TGTGCCAGCAGTTCAGGGGGCTTCGACTATGGCTACACCTTC	CASSSGGFDYGYTF
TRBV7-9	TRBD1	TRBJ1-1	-	TGTGCCAGCAGCTCGTTGACAGGGAGGCACACTGAAGCTTTCTTT	CASSSLTGRHTEAFF
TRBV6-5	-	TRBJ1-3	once	TGTGCCAGCAGCCGTGGACAGATTGGAAACACCATATATTTT	CASSRGQIGNTIYF
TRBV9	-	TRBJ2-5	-	TGTGCCAGCAGCGTAGGAAGGCGGGGCGAGACCCAGTACTTC	CASSVGRRGETQYF
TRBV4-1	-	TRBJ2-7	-	TGCGCCAGCAGCCAAGATGCCCCCATCGATACCTACGAGCAGTACTTC	CASSQDAPIDTYEQYF
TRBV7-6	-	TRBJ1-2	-	TGTGCCAGCAGCCCCGGTCGAGGGCTCGATACGTATGGCTACACCTTC	CASSPGRGLDTYGYTF
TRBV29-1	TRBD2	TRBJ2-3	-	TGCAGCGTGGGGGGGGGAAGGGGTAACACAGATACGCAGTATTTT	CSVGGGRGNTDTQYF
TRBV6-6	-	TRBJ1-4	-	TGTGCCAGCAGTTACTCGTCAACAGGGATCGGTAAACTGTTTTTT	CASSYSSTGIGKLFF
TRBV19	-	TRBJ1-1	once	TGTGCCAGTAGTATTTCCTACATGGATGGGGGCCTGAACACTGAAGCTTTCTTT	CASSISYMDGGLNTEAFF
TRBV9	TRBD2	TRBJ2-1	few	TGTGCCAGCAGCGCTGGGGGGGTAGCGTCCAATGAGCAGTTCTTC	CASSAGGVASNEQFF
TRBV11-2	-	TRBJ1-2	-	TGTGCCAGCAGCCAACCCGGACAGTCAGCTAACTATGGCTACACCTTC	CASSQPGQSANYGYTF
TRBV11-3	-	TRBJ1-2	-	TGTGCCAGCGGAGTTAACTATGGCTACACCTTC	CASGVNYGYTF
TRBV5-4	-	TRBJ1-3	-	TGTGCCAGCAGCTTGGATCGTCGGAGATCTGGAAACACCATATATTTT	CASSLDRRRSGNTIYF
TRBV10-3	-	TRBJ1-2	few	TGTGCCATCAGCGGGGTCGAGGAGAACGGCTACACCTTC	CAISGVEENGYTF
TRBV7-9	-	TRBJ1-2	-	TGTGCCAGCAGCTTAGTCGGCTATGGCTACACCTTC	CASSLVGYGYTF
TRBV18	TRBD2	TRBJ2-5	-	TGTGCCAGCTCACCTGGGACTAACCAAGAGACCCAGTACTTC	CASSPGTNQETQYF
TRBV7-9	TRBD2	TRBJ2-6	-	TGTGCCAGCAGCTTAGCGGGGGGGATCGCTGGGGCCAACGTCCTGACTTTC	CASSLAGGIAGANVLTF
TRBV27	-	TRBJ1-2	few	TGTGCCAGCAGTTTATCGCGGACGGGAAACTATGGCTACACCTTC	CASSLSRTGNYGYTF
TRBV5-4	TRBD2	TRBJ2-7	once	TGTGCCAGCAGCTCCCAAGCGGGGGGGCCCTACGAGCAGTACTTC	CASSSQAGGPYEQYF
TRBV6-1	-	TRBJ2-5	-	TGTGCCAGCAGAGTGAACTGGGAGCAGTACTTC	CASRVNWEQYF
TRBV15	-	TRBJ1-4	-	TGTGCCACCAATAGTGGGAGACGGGAAAAACTGTTTTTT	CATNSGRREKLFF
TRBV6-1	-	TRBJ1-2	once	TGTGCCAGCAGTGAAACAGTCACCTATGGCTACACCTTC	CASSETVTYGYTF
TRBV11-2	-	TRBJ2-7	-	TGTGCCAGCAGCTTAGTCGGACAGCTTTACGAGCAGTACTTC	CASSLVGQLYEQYF
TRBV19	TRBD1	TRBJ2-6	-	TGTGCCAGTAGTCCCTGGACAGGGAACTCTGGGGCCAACGTCCTGACTTTC	CASSPWTGNSGANVLTF
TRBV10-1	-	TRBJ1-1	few	TGCGCCAGCACCCAACACCTGGACACTGAAGCTTTCTTT	CASTQHLDTEAFF
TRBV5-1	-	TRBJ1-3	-	TGCGCCAGCAGCCCGGGTCAGAAAACCTCTGGAAACACCATATATTTT	CASSPGQKTSGNTIYF
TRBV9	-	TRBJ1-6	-	TGTGCCAGCAGCGTAGTGGGGGGGCCAAATTCACCCCTCCACTTT	CASSVVGGPNSPLHF
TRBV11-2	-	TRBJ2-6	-	TGTGCCAGCAGGCGCCCCTGGAGCTCCTCAGACTCTGGGGCCAACGTCCTGACTTTC	CASRRPWSSSDSGANVLTF
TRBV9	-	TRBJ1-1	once	TGTGCCAGCAACCGGTTGGAGGGTGAAGCTTTCTTT	CASNRLEGEAFF
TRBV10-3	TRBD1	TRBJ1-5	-	TGTGCCATCGGGACAGATAGCAATCAGCCCCAGCATTTT	CAIGTDSNQPQHF
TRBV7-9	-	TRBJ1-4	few	TGTGCCAGCTCCGTATTAGGGGGAGTGAATGAAAAACTGTTTTTT	CASSVLGGVNEKLFF
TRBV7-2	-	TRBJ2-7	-	TGTGCCAGTTCTCCGGGACTCGGGGGATACGAGCAGTACTTC	CASSPGLGGYEQYF
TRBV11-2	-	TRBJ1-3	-	TGTGCCAGCAGAGTACAGGCCCACTCTGGAAACACCATATATTTT	CASRVQAHSGNTIYF
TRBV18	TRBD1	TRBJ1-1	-	TGTGCCAGCAGCCGGGACAGCAACACTGAAGCTTTCTTT	CASSRDSNTEAFF
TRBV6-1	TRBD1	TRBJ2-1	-	TGTGCCAGCAGTGAGCCTGGGACAGGGCCGTTCTTC	CASSEPGTGPFF
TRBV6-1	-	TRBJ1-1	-	TGTGCCAGCAGTGAAAGTAGGTGGGGGGAGGTCACTGAAGCTTTCTTT	CASSESRWGEVTEAFF
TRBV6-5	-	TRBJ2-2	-	TGTGCCAGCGGAAATAGACTAACCACCGGGGAGCTGTTTTTT	CASGNRLTTGELFF
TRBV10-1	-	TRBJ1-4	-	TGCGCCAGCAGTGACGAGGAGGGGAAGTCTAATGAAAAACTGTTTTTT	CASSDEEGKSNEKLFF
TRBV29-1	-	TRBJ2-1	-	TGCAGCGTCGCCAGGGGCAATGAGCAGTTCTTC	CSVARGNEQFF
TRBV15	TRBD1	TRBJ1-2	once	TGTGCCACCAGCATACGACAGGGAGATGGCTACACCTTC	CATSIRQGDGYTF
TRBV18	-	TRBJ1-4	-	TGTGCCAGCTCACCCTCCCGGGTCTCCAATGAAAAACTGTTTTTT	CASSPSRVSNEKLFF
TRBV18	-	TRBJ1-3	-	TGTGCCAGCTCACCACTTCGGGGGAGTGGAAACACCATATATTTT	CASSPLRGSGNTIYF
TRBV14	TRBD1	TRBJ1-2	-	TGTGCCAGCAGCCAAGTGACAGGGAAAGGCTACACCTTC	CASSQVTGKGYTF
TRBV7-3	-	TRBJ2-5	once	TGTGCCAGCAGCTTAGGAGTTAAAGAGACCCAGTACTTC	CASSLGVKETQYF
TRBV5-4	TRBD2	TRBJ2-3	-	TGTGCCAGCAGCTTAGCGGGGACCACAGATACGCAGTATTTT	CASSLAGTTDTQYF
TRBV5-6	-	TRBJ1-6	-	TGTGCCAGCAGCCTACGAGCGACGGGGTCCTATAATTCACCCCTCCACTTT	CASSLRATGSYNSPLHF
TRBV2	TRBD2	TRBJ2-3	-	TGTGCCAGCAGCGTCTCTAGCGGGGGGGCAGCAGATACGCAGTATTTT	CASSVSSGGAADTQYF
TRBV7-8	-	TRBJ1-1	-	TGTGCCAGCAGCTTCCAGGGGTGGGTGCCTGAAGCTTTCTTT	CASSFQGWVPEAFF
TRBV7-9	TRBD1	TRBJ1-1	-	TGTGCCAGCAGCTCGACAGGGGTAGCTGAAGCTTTCTTT	CASSSTGVAEAFF
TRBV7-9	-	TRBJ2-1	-	TGTGCCAGCAGCTTATTCGACGACCTCAAAGGAGACCAGTTCTTC	CASSLFDDLKGDQFF
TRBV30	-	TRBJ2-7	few	TGTGCCTGGAGTTGGGGGCGTAGTGGGTACGAGCAGTACTTC	CAWSWGRSGYEQYF
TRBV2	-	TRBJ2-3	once	TGTGCCAGCAGTTGGAGCGTCGCAGATACGCAGTATTTT	CASSWSVADTQYF
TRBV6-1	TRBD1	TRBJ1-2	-	TGTGCCAGCAACCGGGACAGTAACTATGGCTACACCTTC	CASNRDSNYGYTF
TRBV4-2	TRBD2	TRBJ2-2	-	TGTGCCAGCAGCCAGGGATCAGGAGCGGGGGGATTCGGGGAGCTGTTTTTT	CASSQGSGAGGFGELFF
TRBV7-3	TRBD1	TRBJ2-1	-	TGTGCCAGCAGCGCAGGGACAGAATTCGGTGAGCAGTTCTTC	CASSAGTEFGEQFF